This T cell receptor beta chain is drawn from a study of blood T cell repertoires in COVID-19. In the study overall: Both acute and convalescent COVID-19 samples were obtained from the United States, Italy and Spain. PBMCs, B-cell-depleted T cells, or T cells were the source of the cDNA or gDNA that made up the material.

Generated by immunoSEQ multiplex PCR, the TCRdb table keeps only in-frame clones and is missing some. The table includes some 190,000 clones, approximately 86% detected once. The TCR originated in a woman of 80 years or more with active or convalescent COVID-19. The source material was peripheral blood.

The CDR3 protein is CASSRQTSGVSYEQYF. Here the CDR3 DNA reads TGTGCCAGCAGCCGTCAGACTAGCGGGGTCTCCTACGAGCAGTACTTC. The V call is TRBV11-2, the J call TRBJ2-7; 11 nucleotides agree with TRBD2. Looked up from germline, CDR1 is SGHAT and CDR2 is FQNNGV. V shed 5 bases, J shed 0 bases, and the junction held 6 bases outside the gene matches. The length of the CDR3 is 16 residues.